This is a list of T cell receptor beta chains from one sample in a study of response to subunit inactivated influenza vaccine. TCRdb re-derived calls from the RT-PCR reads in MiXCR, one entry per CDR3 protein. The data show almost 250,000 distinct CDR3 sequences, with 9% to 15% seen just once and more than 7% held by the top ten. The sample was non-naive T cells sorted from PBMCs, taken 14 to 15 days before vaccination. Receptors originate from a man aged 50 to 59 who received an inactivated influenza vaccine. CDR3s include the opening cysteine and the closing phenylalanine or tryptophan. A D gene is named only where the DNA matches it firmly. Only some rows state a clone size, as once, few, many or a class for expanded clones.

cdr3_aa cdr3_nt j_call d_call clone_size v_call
CATSRALAANRGSGANVLTF TGTGCCACCAGCAGAGCTCTCGCCGCCAACAGGGGTTCTGGGGCCAACGTCCTGACTTTC TRBJ2-6 TRBD1 few TRBV15
CASSSGGVAEAFF TGTGCCAGCAGTTCAGGGGGGGTAGCTGAAGCTTTCTTT TRBJ1-1 TRBD1 many TRBV28
CASSFTGCGWGYEQYF TGTGCCAGCAGTTTTACGGGTTGCGGCTGGGGGTACGAGCAGTACTTC TRBJ2-7 . many TRBV28
CASSQDPRQGAFQTQYF TGTGCCAGCAGCCAAGATCCTAGGCAGGGGGCGTTTCAGACCCAGTACTTC TRBJ2-5 TRBD1 many TRBV4-2
CASSPGAAEQYF TGTGCCAGCAGCCCCGGGGCGGCCGAGCAGTACTTC TRBJ2-7 . . TRBV12-3/TRBV12-4
CSAGLGSSYNEQFF TGCAGTGCCGGCCTGGGGAGCTCCTACAATGAGCAGTTCTTC TRBJ2-1 . . TRBV20-1
CASSYRRSGGWTNPTDTQYF TGTGCCAGCAGTTATCGACGCTCTGGCGGATGGACGAATCCCACAGATACGCAGTATTTT TRBJ2-3 . few TRBV6-2/TRBV6-3
CASSKDQVSYGYTF TGTGCCAGCAGCAAGGATCAGGTCTCCTATGGCTACACCTTC TRBJ1-2 . . TRBV12-3/TRBV12-4
CASSSVRGNTEAFF TGTGCCAGCAGCTCCGTAAGGGGCAACACTGAAGCTTTCTTT TRBJ1-1 . few TRBV7-9
CATSRGVGQGDKNIQYF TGTGCCACCAGCAGAGGAGTTGGACAGGGAGACAAAAACATTCAGTACTTC TRBJ2-4 TRBD1 many TRBV15
CSAPTKDSYEQYF TGCAGTGCTCCGACAAAGGATTCCTACGAGCAGTACTTC TRBJ2-7 . . TRBV20-1
CASSYSRASRNQPQHF TGTGCCAGCAGTTACTCCCGGGCTAGCAGGAATCAGCCCCAGCATTTT TRBJ1-5 . few TRBV6-2/TRBV6-3
CASRVGSSGNTIYF TGTGCCAGCAGGGTAGGGTCTTCCGGAAACACCATATATTTT TRBJ1-3 . few TRBV28
CASSLARTKILAEAFF TGTGCCAGCAGCTTAGCCCGGACGAAGATTCTCGCTGAAGCTTTCTTT TRBJ1-1 . few TRBV7-2
CASSTYQGGSPLHF TGCGCCAGCAGTACGTACCAGGGGGGTTCACCCCTCCACTTT TRBJ1-6 TRBD1 many TRBV5-1
CSARDGGRGLETQYF TGCAGTGCTAGAGATGGGGGCAGGGGGCTGGAGACCCAGTACTTC TRBJ2-5 TRBD1 few TRBV20-1
CATSDPTPTGGLTDTQYF TGTGCCACCAGTGATCCCACCCCGACAGGGGGGTTAACAGATACGCAGTATTTT TRBJ2-3 TRBD1 few TRBV24-1
CASTPSTGTEQYF TGCGCCAGTACACCCTCGACAGGGACCGAGCAGTACTTC TRBJ2-7 TRBD1 few TRBV5-1
CSARDPLGTGGEQYF TGCAGTGCTAGAGATCCCCTCGGGACAGGGGGCGAGCAGTACTTC TRBJ2-7 TRBD1 . TRBV20-1
CASSQRQGMNTEAFF TGTGCCAGCTCACAAAGACAGGGAATGAACACTGAAGCTTTCTTT TRBJ1-1 TRBD1 many TRBV18
CASRLASSYNEQFF TGTGCCAGCAGACTAGCGTCCTCCTACAATGAGCAGTTCTTC TRBJ2-1 TRBD2 many TRBV3-1
CASSYSIREKLFF TGTGCCAGCAGTTACTCGATCCGGGAGAAGCTGTTTTTT TRBJ2-2 . . TRBV6-5
CASSLTGVDTEAFF TGTGCCAGCAGCTTAACAGGGGTCGACACTGAAGCTTTCTTT TRBJ1-1 . . TRBV7-3
CASRESLGNTIYF TGTGCCAGCAGGGAGTCGCTTGGAAACACCATATATTTT TRBJ1-3 . . TRBV5-5
CASSSSSGVSYEQYF TGTGCCAGCAGCTCTTCTAGCGGGGTCTCCTACGAGCAGTACTTC TRBJ2-7 TRBD2 . TRBV11-2
CASSSQQSNQPQHF TGTGCCAGCAGTTCTCAACAGAGTAATCAGCCCCAGCATTTT TRBJ1-5 . . TRBV12-3/TRBV12-4
CASSRGAGSPLHF TGTGCCAGCAGCCGGGGGGCCGGTTCACCCCTCCACTTT TRBJ1-6 . many TRBV12-3/TRBV12-4
CASSLAGGSMDEQYF TGTGCCAGCAGTTTAGCTGGGGGGAGCATGGACGAGCAGTACTTC TRBJ2-7 . few TRBV6-5
CASSYSAQSNQLPGLFF TGTGCCAGCAGTTACTCGGCACAGTCCAACCAACTCCCGGGGCTGTTTTTT TRBJ2-2 . . TRBV6-2/TRBV6-3
CASSQGKSGRRNEQFF TGTGCCAGCAGCCAAGGAAAAAGCGGGAGGAGGAATGAGCAGTTCTTC TRBJ2-1 TRBD2 few TRBV3-1
CASSLGTGAYLYGYTF TGTGCCAGCAGCTTAGGAACCGGGGCCTACCTTTATGGCTACACCTTC TRBJ1-2 . few TRBV7-9
CASREQGRREKLFF TGTGCCAGCAGGGAACAGGGGCGGCGTGAAAAACTGTTTTTT TRBJ1-4 TRBD1 few TRBV6-1
CASRLQGTGTDTQYF TGTGCCAGCAGGCTACAGGGAACGGGCACAGATACGCAGTATTTT TRBJ2-3 . . TRBV12-3/TRBV12-4
CATSRDPTGVNEKLFF TGTGCCACCAGCAGAGATCCCACAGGGGTCAATGAAAAACTGTTTTTT TRBJ1-4 TRBD1 . TRBV15
CASSSQGGRRYEQYF TGCGCCAGCAGCTCCCAGGGGGGGCGGAGGTACGAGCAGTACTTC TRBJ2-7 . . TRBV5-1
CASSLARQGADTQYF TGCGCCAGCAGCTTGGCCCGACAGGGAGCAGATACGCAGTATTTT TRBJ2-3 TRBD1 . TRBV5-1
CSARWDEQFF TGCAGTGCCCGATGGGATGAGCAGTTCTTC TRBJ2-1 . . TRBV20-1
CASAQGPLYGYTF TGTGCCAGCGCGCAGGGCCCTCTCTATGGCTACACCTTC TRBJ1-2 . few TRBV28
CASSEWGGEQFF TGTGCCAGCAGTGAATGGGGGGGAGAGCAGTTCTTC TRBJ2-1 TRBD2 . TRBV2
CASSFIGIGEQFF TGTGCCAGCAGTTTTATCGGGATAGGTGAGCAGTTCTTC TRBJ2-1 . few TRBV28
CASSPTRSYGYTF TGTGCCAGCAGTCCTACAAGATCCTATGGCTACACCTTC TRBJ1-2 . few TRBV12-3/TRBV12-4